The source of this T cell receptor (beta chain) is a study of blood T cell repertoires in COVID-19. Overall study context: PBMCs, B-cell-depleted T cells, or T cells provided the cDNA or gDNA that made up the material.

CDR1 and CDR2 (germline): LGHNA, YNFKEQ. Unmatched junction bases numbered 4, after V lost 0 bases and J lost 1 base. The CDR3 runs to 16 residues. Assay: immunoSEQ multiplex PCR; the TCRdb copy retains only in-frame clones and omits some. The data show about 180,000 clones, around 85% seen once. V gene TRBV4-2 combines with J gene TRBJ1-2, with 8 bases aligning to TRBD1. This sequence was found in a man aged 45 to 65 with active or convalescent COVID-19. The sample taken for sequencing was peripheral blood. The CDR3 bases are TGTGCCAGCAGCCAAGAAGGGACAGGAAATAACTATGGCTACACCTTC. Its translation is CASSQEGTGNNYGYTF.